The 10 T cell receptor beta chains presented below share a single source sample, sequenced in a study of CD8 T cells in ankylosing spondylitis. Each CDR3 protein is one row after TCRdb ran MiXCR on the 5' RACE reads. The sample holds around 230,000 distinct CDR3 sequences; around 9.2% are singletons and the top ten take approximately 6.3%. Source material: blood, either unsorted or a sorted T cell fraction (not recorded which). These receptors were obtained from a male donor with ankylosing spondylitis or in good health (not recorded which).

This clonotype was seen ten or more times. The V call is TRBV5-1, the J call TRBJ2-7; 8 bases fit TRBD1. V lost 1 base, J lost 4 bases, and 7 bases stayed unmatched. CDR1 SGHRS and CDR2 YFSETQ come from the germline V gene. CDR3 size: 15 residues. The CDR3 loop is CASSLRIGQGYEQYF. The DNA for the CDR3 is TGCGCCAGCAGCTTGCGTATCGGACAGGGTTACGAGCAGTACTTC.

The chain employs TRBV7-2 and TRBJ2-3; maybe TRBD1 (5 bases). Germline CDR1 and CDR2: SGHTA and FQGNSA. Trimming removed 5 bases at V and 0 bases at J, with 9 bases between. The CDR3 covers 14 residues. The CDR3 DNA follows: TGTGCCAGCAGCCCAGGGATCAGCACAGATACGCAGTATTTT. Encoded protein: CASSPGISTDTQYF. Using reference TRBV7-2 and TRBJ2-3 for the parts outside the CDR3, the full variable domain is GAGVSQSPSNKVTEKGKDVELRCDPISGHTALYWYRQSLGQGLEFLIYFQGNSAPDKSGLPSDRFSAERTGGSVSTLTIQRTQQEDSAVYLCASSPGISTDTQYFGPGTRLTVL.

This clonotype was seen many times. The rearrangement links TRBV29-1 to TRBJ1-4; D might be TRBD1 (6 bases). Germline V gives CDR1 SQVTM, CDR2 ANQGSEA. This CDR3 comprises 14 residues. Deletions cut 6 bases from V and 8 bases from J, with 19 bases between. CDR3 residues: CSVMTGPNREKLFF. The CDR3 bases are TGCAGCGTGATGACAGGCCCTAATCGGGAAAAACTGTTTTTT.

This clonotype was seen only a few times. The rearrangement links TRBV14 to TRBJ1-6; no clear D gene. V lost 0 bases to trimming and J lost 11 bases, with 8 bases between them. The CDR3 sequence is 13 residues long. CDR1 and CDR2 (germline): SGHDN, FVKESK. CDR3 sequence (DNA): TGTGCCAGCAGCCAAGACCGGGAGCCACCCCTCCACTTT. Its translation: CASSQDREPPLHF.

This clonotype was seen repeatedly, ten times or more. The chain has TRBV19 and TRBJ2-1, with 10 nucleotides matching TRBD2. CDR3 size: 15 residues. The germline CDR1 and CDR2 sequences are LNHDA and SQIVND (reference sequence). V was pared by 2 bases and J by 6 bases, with 4 bases of the junction left unmatched. The CDR3 bases are TGTGCCAGTAGTATATGGCTAGCGGGAGCCAATGAGCAGTTCTTC. Residues: CASSIWLAGANEQFF.

The table lists this clonotype with a few counts. This chain joins TRBV5-1 and TRBJ2-1; 9 nucleotides agree with TRBD2. The CDR3 spans 17 residues. Germline V gene data show CDR1 as SGHRS and CDR2 as YFSETQ. J gave up 4 bases and V 4 bases, and 12 bases lay outside the gene matches. CDR3 DNA sequence: TGCGCCAGCAGCGGGGGGGTAGCGGGAGTTTTGTACAATGAGCAGTTCTTC. Protein sequence: CASSGGVAGVLYNEQFF.

A few counts support this clonotype. The chain joins TRBV30 to TRBJ1-2; no firm D call. The CDR3 sequence is 15 residues long. Trimming removed 4 bases from V and 3 bases from J, with 18 bases in between. Per germline, CDR1 GTSNPN and CDR2 SVGIG (reference sequence). CDR3 residues: CAWTRLWVKDYGYTF. CDR3 sequence (DNA): TGTGCCTGGACCCGGCTTTGGGTTAAAGACTATGGCTACACCTTC.

This chain's CDR3 is CASSQDAAGSNQPQHF. The CDR3 DNA reads as TGCGCCAGCAGCCAAGATGCGGCAGGGAGCAATCAGCCCCAGCATTTT. The chain joins TRBV4-3 to TRBJ1-5, with D possibly TRBD1 on 5 matching bases. CDR1 is LGHNA, CDR2 YSLEER, per germline. This CDR3 has 16 amino acids. The V gene lost 0 bases and the J gene lost 1 base, with 10 bases spanning the gap.

This clonotype occurred a few times. The chain carries TRBV7-3 and TRBJ2-1; D unresolved. Germline assignment: CDR1 SGHTA and CDR2 FQGTGA. Deletions cut 4 bases from V and 4 bases from J, with 14 bases between. This CDR3 is 15 amino acids long. The CDR3 DNA reads TGTGCCAGCAGCTACGGCTCTGGAGAGTACAATGAGCAGTTCTTC. Residues: CASSYGSGEYNEQFF.

The sample holds many counts of this clonotype. The genes are TRBV20-1 and TRBJ1-5; 10 nucleotides align to TRBD1. CDR3 length: 14 residues. Germline V gene lookup returns CDR1 DFQATT and CDR2 SNEGSKA (reference sequence). V trimming: 0 bases; J trimming: 5 bases; junction bases outside the gene matches: 1. The CDR3 DNA follows: TGCAGTGCTAGAGAGGGACAGGGGCATCAGCCCCAGCATTTT. It specifies CSAREGQGHQPQHF.